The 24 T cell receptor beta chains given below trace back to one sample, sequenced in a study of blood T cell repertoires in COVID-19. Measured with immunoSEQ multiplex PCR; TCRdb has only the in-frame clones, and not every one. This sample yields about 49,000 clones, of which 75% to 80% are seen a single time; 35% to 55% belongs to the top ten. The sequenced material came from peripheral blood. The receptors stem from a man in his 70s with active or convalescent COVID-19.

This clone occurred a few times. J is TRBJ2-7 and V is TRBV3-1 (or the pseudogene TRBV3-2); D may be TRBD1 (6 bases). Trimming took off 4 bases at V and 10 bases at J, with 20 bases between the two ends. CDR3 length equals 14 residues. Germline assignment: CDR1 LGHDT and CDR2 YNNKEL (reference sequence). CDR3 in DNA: TGTGCCAGCAGCCGCCGAGAGGGGGTTGGGTTACAGTACTTC. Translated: CASSRREGVGLQYF.

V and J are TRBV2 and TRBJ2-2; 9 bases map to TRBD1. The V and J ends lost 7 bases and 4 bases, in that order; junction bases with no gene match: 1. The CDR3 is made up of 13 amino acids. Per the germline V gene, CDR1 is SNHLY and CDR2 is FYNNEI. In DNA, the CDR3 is TGTGCCAGCAACAGGGGGCTCACCGGGGAGCTGTTTTTT. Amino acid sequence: CASNRGLTGELFF.

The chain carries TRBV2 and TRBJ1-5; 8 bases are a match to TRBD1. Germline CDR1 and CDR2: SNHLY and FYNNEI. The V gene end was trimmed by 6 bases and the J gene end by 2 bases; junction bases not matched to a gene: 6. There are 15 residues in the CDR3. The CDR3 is CASRPDRAGNQPQHF. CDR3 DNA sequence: TGTGCCAGCAGACCGGACAGGGCGGGCAATCAGCCCCAGCATTTT.

The CDR3 loop reads CASSDNSGANVLTF. In DNA, the CDR3 is TGTGCCAGCAGCGACAACTCTGGGGCCAACGTCCTGACTTTC. The chain recombines TRBV9 with TRBJ2-6, with no clear D. The CDR3 has 14 residues. CDR1 is SGDLS and CDR2 is YYNGEE in the germline V gene. Trimming removed 3 bases from V and 0 bases from J, with 4 bases in between.

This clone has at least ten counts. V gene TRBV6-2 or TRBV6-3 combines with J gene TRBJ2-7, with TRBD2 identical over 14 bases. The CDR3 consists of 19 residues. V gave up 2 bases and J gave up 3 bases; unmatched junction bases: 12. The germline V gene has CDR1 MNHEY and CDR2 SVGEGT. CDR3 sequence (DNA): TGTGCCAGCAGTTACGATTCCGGGACTAGCGGGGGTTCGATCTACGAGCAGTACTTC. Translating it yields CASSYDSGTSGGSIYEQYF.

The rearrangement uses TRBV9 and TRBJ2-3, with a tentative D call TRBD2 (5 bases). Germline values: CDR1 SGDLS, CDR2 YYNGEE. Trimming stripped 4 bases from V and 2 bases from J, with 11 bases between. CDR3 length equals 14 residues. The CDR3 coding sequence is TGTGCCAGCAGCCCGCGGGTCTCCACAGATACGCAGTATTTT. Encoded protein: CASSPRVSTDTQYF.

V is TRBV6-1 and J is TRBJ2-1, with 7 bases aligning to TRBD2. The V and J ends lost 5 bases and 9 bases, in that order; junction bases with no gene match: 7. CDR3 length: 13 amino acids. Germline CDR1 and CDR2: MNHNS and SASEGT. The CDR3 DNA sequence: TGTGCCAGCAGTCCCAGGACTAGTTCTGAGCAGTTCTTC. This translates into CASSPRTSSEQFF.

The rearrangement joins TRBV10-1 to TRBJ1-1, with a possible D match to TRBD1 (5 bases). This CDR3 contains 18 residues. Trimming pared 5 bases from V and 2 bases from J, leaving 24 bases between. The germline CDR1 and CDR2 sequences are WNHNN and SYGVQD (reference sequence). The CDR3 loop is CASSRPTLATARNTEAFF. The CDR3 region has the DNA TGCGCCAGCAGTCGCCCGACGTTGGCGACAGCCCGCAACACTGAAGCTTTCTTT.

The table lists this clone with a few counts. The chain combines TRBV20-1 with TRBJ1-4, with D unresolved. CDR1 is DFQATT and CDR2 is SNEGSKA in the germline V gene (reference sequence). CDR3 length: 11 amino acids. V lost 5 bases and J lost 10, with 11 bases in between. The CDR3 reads CSAPAERKLFF. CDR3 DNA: TGCAGTGCTCCCGCCGAGAGAAAACTGTTTTTT.

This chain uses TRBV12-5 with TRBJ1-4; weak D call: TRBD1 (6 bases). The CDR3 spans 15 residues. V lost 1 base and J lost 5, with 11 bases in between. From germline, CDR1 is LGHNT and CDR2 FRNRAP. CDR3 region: CASGLAGQNNEKLFF. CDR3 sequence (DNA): TGTGCTAGTGGTTTGGCAGGACAGAACAATGAAAAACTGTTTTTT. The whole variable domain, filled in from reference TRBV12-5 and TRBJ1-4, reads DARVTQTPRHKVTEMGQEVTMRCQPILGHNTVFWYRQTMMQGLELLAYFRNRAPLDDSGMPKDRFSAEMPDATLATLKIQPSEPRDSAVYFCASGLAGQNNEKLFFGSGTQLSVL.

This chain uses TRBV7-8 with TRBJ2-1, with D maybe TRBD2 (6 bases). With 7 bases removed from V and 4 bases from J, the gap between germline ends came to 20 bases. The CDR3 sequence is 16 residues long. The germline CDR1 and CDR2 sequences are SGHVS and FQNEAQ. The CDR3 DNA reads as TGTGCCAGCACCCCCGTGGGACTCCGATCGTACAATGAGCAGTTCTTC. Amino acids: CASTPVGLRSYNEQFF.

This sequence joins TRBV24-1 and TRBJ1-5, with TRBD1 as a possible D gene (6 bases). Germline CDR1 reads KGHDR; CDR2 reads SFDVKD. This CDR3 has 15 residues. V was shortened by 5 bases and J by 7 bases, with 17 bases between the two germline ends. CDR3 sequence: CATSAPGEGEQPQHF. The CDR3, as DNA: TGTGCCACCAGTGCCCCAGGGGAAGGAGAACAGCCCCAGCATTTT.

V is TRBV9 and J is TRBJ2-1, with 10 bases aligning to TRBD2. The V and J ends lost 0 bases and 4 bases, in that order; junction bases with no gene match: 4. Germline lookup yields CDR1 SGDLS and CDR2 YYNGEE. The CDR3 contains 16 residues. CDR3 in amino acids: CASSVGASGGYNEQFF. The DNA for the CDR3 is TGTGCCAGCAGCGTAGGTGCTAGCGGGGGATACAATGAGCAGTTCTTC.

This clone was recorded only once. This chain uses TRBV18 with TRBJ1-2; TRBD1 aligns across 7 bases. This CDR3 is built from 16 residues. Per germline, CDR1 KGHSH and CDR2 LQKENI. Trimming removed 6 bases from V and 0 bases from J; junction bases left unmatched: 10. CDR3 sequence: CASSPSGTESNYGYTF. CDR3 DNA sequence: TGTGCCAGCTCCCCTTCCGGGACAGAGTCTAACTATGGCTACACCTTC.

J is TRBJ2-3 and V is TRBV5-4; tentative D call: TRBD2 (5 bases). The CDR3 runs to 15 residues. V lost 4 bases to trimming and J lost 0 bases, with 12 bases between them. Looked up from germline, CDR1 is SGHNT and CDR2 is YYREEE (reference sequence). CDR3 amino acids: CASSRADTSTDTQYF. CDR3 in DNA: TGTGCCAGCAGCCGAGCGGATACTAGCACAGATACGCAGTATTTT.

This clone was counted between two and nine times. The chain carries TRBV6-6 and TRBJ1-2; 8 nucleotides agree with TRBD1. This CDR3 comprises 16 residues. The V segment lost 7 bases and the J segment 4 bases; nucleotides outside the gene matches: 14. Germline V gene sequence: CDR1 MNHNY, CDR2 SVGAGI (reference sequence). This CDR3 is CASTSYSTGAFYGYTF. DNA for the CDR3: TGTGCCAGCACCTCCTACTCGACAGGGGCATTCTATGGCTACACCTTC.

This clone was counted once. The CDR3 DNA follows: TGTGCCAGCAGCCATATAGCGGGAGTGGAGACCCAGTACTTC. It is translated as CASSHIAGVETQYF. This chain uses TRBV3-1 (or the pseudogene TRBV3-2) with TRBJ2-5, with 9 bases aligning to TRBD2. The length of the CDR3 is 14 residues. V shed 3 bases, J shed 5 bases, and the junction held 4 bases outside the gene matches. Germline-derived CDR1 and CDR2 are LGHDT and YNNKEL (reference sequence).

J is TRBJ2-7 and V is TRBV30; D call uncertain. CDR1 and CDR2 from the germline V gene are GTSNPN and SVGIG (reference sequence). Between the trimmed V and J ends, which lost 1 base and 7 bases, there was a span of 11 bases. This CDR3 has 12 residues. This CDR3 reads CAWSGSWWEQYF. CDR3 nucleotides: TGTGCCTGGAGTGGCAGTTGGTGGGAGCAGTACTTC.

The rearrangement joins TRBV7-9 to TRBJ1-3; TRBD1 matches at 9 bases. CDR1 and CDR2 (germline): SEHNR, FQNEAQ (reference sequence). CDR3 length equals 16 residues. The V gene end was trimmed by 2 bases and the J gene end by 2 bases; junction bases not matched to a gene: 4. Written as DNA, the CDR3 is TGTGCCAGCAGCTTATCCGGGACAGGGACTGGAAACACCATATATTTT. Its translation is CASSLSGTGTGNTIYF.

Here the CDR3 DNA reads TGTGCCAGCTCAAGGACAACACCCTTGGTTGAAGCTTTCTTT. The encoded protein is CASSRTTPLVEAFF. V usage is TRBV6-5 and J usage is TRBJ1-1; D is perhaps TRBD1 (5 bases). V was trimmed by 8 bases and J by 7 bases, leaving 20 bases between them. This CDR3 is built from 14 residues. The V gene's germline CDR1 is MNHEY and CDR2 SVGAGI.

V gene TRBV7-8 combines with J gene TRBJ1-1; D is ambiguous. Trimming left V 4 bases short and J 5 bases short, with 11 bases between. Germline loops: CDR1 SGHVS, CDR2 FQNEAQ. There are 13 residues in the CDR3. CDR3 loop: CASSSTYITEAFF. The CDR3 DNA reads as TGTGCCAGCAGCTCTACTTATATAACTGAAGCTTTCTTT. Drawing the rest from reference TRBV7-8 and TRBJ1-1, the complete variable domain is GAGVSQSPRYKVAKRGQDVALRCDPISGHVSLFWYQQALGQGPEFLTYFQNEAQLDKSGLPSDRFFAERPEGSVSTLKIQRTQQEDSAVYLCASSSTYITEAFFGQGTRLTVV.

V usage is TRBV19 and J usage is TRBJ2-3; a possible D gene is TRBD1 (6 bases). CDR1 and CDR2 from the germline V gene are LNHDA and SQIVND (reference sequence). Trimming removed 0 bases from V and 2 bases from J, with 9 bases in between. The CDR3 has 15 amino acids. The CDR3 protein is CASSIEGQPTDTQYF. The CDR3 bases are TGTGCCAGTAGTATAGAAGGACAGCCCACAGATACGCAGTATTTT.

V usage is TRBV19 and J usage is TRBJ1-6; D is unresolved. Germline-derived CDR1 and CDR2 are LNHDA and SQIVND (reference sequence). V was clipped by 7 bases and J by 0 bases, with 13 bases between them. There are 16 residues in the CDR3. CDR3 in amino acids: CASTARGSSYNSPLHF. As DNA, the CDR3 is TGTGCCAGTACCGCACGAGGGAGCTCCTATAATTCACCCCTCCACTTT.

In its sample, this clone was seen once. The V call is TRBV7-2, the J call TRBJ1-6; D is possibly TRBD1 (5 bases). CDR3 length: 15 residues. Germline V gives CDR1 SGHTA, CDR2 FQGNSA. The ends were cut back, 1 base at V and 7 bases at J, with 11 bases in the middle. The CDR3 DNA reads TGTGCCAGCAGCTTAGATCGGGGGGGGAATTCACCCCTCCACTTT. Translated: CASSLDRGGNSPLHF.